This T cell receptor beta chain stems from a study of cytotoxic CD8 clonotypes in ibrutinib-treated CLL. Study information: Once treatment had gone on for a median of 12 months, range 6 to 36, response samples were drawn. Study conclusions and caveats: Different sampling times were used for sustained-remission and progressing patients.

Depth targeted 1 in 200,000 to 1 in 1 million T cells, averaging around 9.5x coverage per clonotype. Profiling relied on immunoSEQ multiplex PCR, and the TCRdb table lists in-frame clones only, not all of them. Of fewer than 30,000 clones detected, approximately 68% appear once; the ten largest clones hold around 30%. In regard to this clone: The antigen remains undetermined.

The receptor was isolated from a human donor with chronic lymphocytic leukemia. The source was PBMCs, collected after 24 months of ibrutinib treatment.

Here the CDR3 reads CASSLTGEEGNTIYF. CDR3 DNA: TGTGCCAGCAGTTTAACCGGGGAGGAAGGAAACACCATATATTTT. The chain combines TRBV27 with TRBJ1-3; the D is unclear. The ends were cut back, 2 bases at V and 4 bases at J, with 12 bases in the middle. Germline loops: CDR1 MNHEY, CDR2 SMNVEV (reference sequence). The CDR3 runs to 15 residues.